These T cell receptor beta chains were read from a single sample in a study of beta chain features in type 1 diabetes. Using immunoSEQ multiplex PCR, the repertoire was profiled, and TCRdb retains in-frame clones only, with some absent. The sample records approximately 600,000 clones, roughly an eighth being singletons. What was sequenced was naive CD4+ T cells from blood. The receptors shown here come from a man aged 25-40 years with type 1 diabetes. The CDR3 runs from the conserved cysteine through the conserved F or W.

V gene,CDR3 protein
TRBV5-4,CASSLSWAANTGELFF
TRBV10-3,CATHQQGASTGELFF
TRBV28,CATTAGGIETQYF
TRBV10-3,CAISAGQGISNEQFF
TRBV7-9,CASSFEAGLNEKLFF
TRBV7-9,CASSPRARAYEQYF
TRBV29-1,CSVEVSGDPSTDTQYF
TRBV27,CASSSGHAVYEQYF
TRBV4-2,CASSQDRAGGTEGSNGNTIYF
TRBV10-3,CAIRTAGTGPTDTQYF
TRBV11-3,CASSFRAAPGANVLTF
TRBV27,CASSFAGGYYNSPLHF
TRBV4-3,CASSQQGNEQFF
TRBV7-2,CASSLAGTNYEQYF
TRBV6-5,CASRPGTAYEQYF
TRBV2,CASSIAGGQETQYF
TRBV6-5,CASSYATGHPLTQYF
TRBV5-1,CASSLGTGDSYEQYF
TRBV29-1,CSVEETYNEQFF
TRBV30,CAWSVIVGEQFF
TRBV6-6,CASSQVPRDTQYF
TRBV5-1,CAVRQGSAYTF
TRBV10-3,CAISESRNSPLHF
TRBV4-2,CASSQEGLDYGYTF
TRBV7-8,CASSSGTGAYEQYF
TRBV6-6,CASSYSRNTQYF
TRBV16,CASRPNRSGNTIYF
TRBV5-6,CASSLLDLANYGYTF
TRBV7-8,CASSVNTDTQYF
TRBV27,CASSPQGNYGYTF
TRBV13,CASSPAGSNSPLHF
TRBV28,CASSPPGNLYEQYF
TRBV7-2,CASSPRSGENQPQHF
TRBV27,CASKQYNEQFF
TRBV4-2,CASSQVLGGSSYEQYF
TRBV4-3,CASSQEGGTGLFGELFF
TRBV27,CASSLLLGQGGDNEQFF
TRBV7-6,CASSLTRDRRNNEQFF
TRBV7-2,CASSSRDGNEKLFF
TRBV4-2,CASSHRGSHTEAFF
TRBV7-8,CASSTQGDTEAFF
TRBV11-2,CASSRTVGTRYEQYF
TRBV7-9,CASSSRFEQFF
TRBV10-3,CALADTQDTGELFF
TRBV7-2,CASSPGLGQYSNQPQHF
TRBV28,CASSPHTLSYGYTF
TRBV5-4,CASSLGGGDSGANVLTF
TRBV28,CASSLDKYYGYTF
TRBV6-1,CASRQLESYNEQFF